The clone carrying this TCR beta chain was observed at least ten times. This entry comes from a study of T cells in Graves' hyperthyroidism and ophthalmopathy. The V gene's germline CDR1 is SGHVS and CDR2 FNYEAQ. Trimming took 7 bases from V and 0 from J, leaving 15 bases between them. CDR3 length: 16 amino acids. Amplification of TCR beta CDR3 regions was performed using RNA transcripts as template. Primed by the HTBI set, a first-round RT-PCR was run on the TCR CDR3. TCRdb used MiXCR to reprocess the multiplex PCR reads, holding one entry per CDR3 protein. The table records about 540,000 distinct CDR3 sequences, 46% of them present only once.

The TCR comes from a woman aged 18 to 35 with Graves' hyperthyroidism. J is TRBJ1-4 and V is TRBV7-6, with a weak D call TRBD1 (6 bases). The sequenced sample consisted of peripheral blood or thyroid tissue (not recorded which). The CDR3 coding sequence is TGTGCCAGCACCTCTTGGGCAGGGGCAACTAATGAAAAACTGTTTTTT. It is translated as CASTSWAGATNEKLFF.